The 15 T cell receptor beta chains presented below share a single source sample, sequenced in a study of cytomegalovirus exposure and HLA in healthy donors. Primers included in the PCR were 60 Vbeta and 13 Jbeta primers. Sequenced by immunoSEQ multiplex PCR; TCRdb stores in-frame clones only, minus some. This table has under 150,000 clones, roughly four fifths appearing once. Sample: PBMCs. The receptors originated from a woman aged 35 to 49 in good health and CMV-seronegative.

The chain is built from TRBV4-1 and TRBJ1-4, with a tentative D call TRBD1 (5 bases). Trimming pared 1 base from V and 5 bases from J, leaving 17 bases between. The CDR3 runs 17 residues. Germline loops: CDR1 MGHRA, CDR2 YSYEKL. The DNA of the CDR3 is TGCGCCAGCAGCCAAGTGGGGTCAGGGAGGCGGAATGAAAAACTGTTTTTT. It specifies CASSQVGSGRRNEKLFF.

This chain joins TRBV6-1 and TRBJ2-3, with 8 bases fitting TRBD1. With 8 bases clipped from V and 6 bases from J, the junction kept 13 bases outside the gene matches. This CDR3 comprises 15 residues. Germline values: CDR1 MNHNS, CDR2 SASEGT. The CDR3 region has the DNA TGTGCCAGCCTCGAGATGGGACAGGTGAGGGATACGCAGTATTTT. Protein sequence: CASLEMGQVRDTQYF.

The gene calls are TRBV13 and TRBJ2-7; 8 bases align to TRBD1. Looked up from germline, CDR1 is PRHDT and CDR2 is FYEKMQ (reference sequence). The CDR3 is 13 amino acids. J gave up 5 bases and V 5 bases, and 5 bases lay outside the gene matches. The CDR3 bases are TGTGCCAGCAGCACGGACAGGGTCGACGAGCAGTACTTC. The encoded protein is CASSTDRVDEQYF.

This rearrangement joins TRBV20-1 to TRBJ2-3, with D perhaps matching TRBD2 (5 bases). Trimming removed 0 bases at V and 8 bases at J, with 6 bases between. The germline gives CDR1 DFQATT, CDR2 SNEGSKA (reference sequence). The CDR3 consists of 11 residues. Here the CDR3 DNA reads TGCAGTGCTAGAGATGGGAGTACGCAGTATTTT. This translates into CSARDGSTQYF.

The chain combines TRBV6-1 with TRBJ1-2; no reliable D call. Trimming left V 4 bases short and J 2 bases short, with 11 bases between. Per the germline V gene, CDR1 is MNHNS and CDR2 is SASEGT. The CDR3 contains 14 residues. The CDR3, as DNA: TGTGCCAGCAGTGTTTTGGTCCAGAACTATGGCTACACCTTC. Its protein product is CASSVLVQNYGYTF.

The genes are TRBV7-9 and TRBJ2-3; D is perhaps TRBD1 (5 bases). The germline gives CDR1 SEHNR, CDR2 FQNEAQ (reference sequence). The V gene lost 5 bases and the J gene lost 4 bases, with 7 bases spanning the gap. This CDR3 is built from 12 residues. CDR3 DNA sequence: TGTGCCAGCAGCCCACAGGCAGATACGCAGTATTTT. Amino acid sequence: CASSPQADTQYF.

The rearrangement uses TRBV15 and TRBJ2-5; 7 bases map to TRBD2. V was clipped by 1 base and J by 2 bases; unmatched bases: 7. Germline V gene data show CDR1 as LNHNV and CDR2 as YYDKDF (reference sequence). The CDR3 consists of 16 residues. The CDR3 bases are TGTGCCACCAGCAGAGGGGGAGGGACTCCGCAAGAGACCCAGTACTTC. It encodes CATSRGGGTPQETQYF.

This clone was picked up one time. The chain is built from TRBV7-9 and TRBJ1-4, with D possibly matching TRBD1 (6 bases). Germline V lookup: CDR1 SEHNR, CDR2 FQNEAQ (reference sequence). Trimming left V 0 bases short and J 13 bases short, with 9 bases between. This CDR3 is built from 12 residues. CDR3 region: CASSLAGQLLFF. The CDR3 coding sequence is TGTGCCAGCAGCTTAGCGGGACAACTACTGTTTTTT.

A few counts support this clone. A junction boundary mismatches the germline segment, possibly from a read error. The chain combines TRBV7-9 with TRBJ2-1; TRBD2 might be the D (5 bases). CDR3 length: 13 residues. Germline V gene sequence: CDR1 SEHNR, CDR2 FQNEAQ (reference sequence). CDR3 residues: CSSILRAVNEQFF. The CDR3 DNA sequence: TGTTCCAGCATACTGCGGGCTGTCAATGAGCAGTTCTTC.

The rearrangement links TRBV28 to TRBJ2-7; D unresolved. The CDR3 runs 12 residues. The germline V gene encodes CDR1 MDHEN and CDR2 SYDVKM. Deletions cut 5 bases from V and 3 bases from J, with 8 bases between. The CDR3 sequence: CASSLQRYEQYF. The CDR3, as DNA: TGTGCCAGCAGTCTTCAGCGCTACGAGCAGTACTTC.

The rearrangement links TRBV27 to TRBJ2-5, with D unresolved. The CDR3 totals 12 residues. V was shortened by 7 bases and J by 2 bases, with 8 bases between the two germline ends. Germline CDR1 and CDR2: MNHEY and SMNVEV (reference sequence). The CDR3 here is CASMSVQETQYF. CDR3 sequence (DNA): TGTGCCAGCATGTCAGTTCAAGAGACCCAGTACTTC.

The rearrangement links TRBV6-5 to TRBJ2-3, with a possible D match to TRBD1 (5 bases). Trimming pared 0 bases from V and 5 bases from J, leaving 6 bases between. Germline V CDR1 and CDR2: MNHEY, SVGAGI. This CDR3 is 13 amino acids long. The CDR3 region has the DNA TGTGCCAGCAGTTACTCACAGGAAGATACGCAGTATTTT. Translating it yields CASSYSQEDTQYF.

The genes are TRBV9 and TRBJ2-1, with no clear D. The CDR3 is 14 amino acids. With 2 bases removed from V and 3 bases from J, the gap between germline ends came to 9 bases. The germline V gene has CDR1 SGDLS and CDR2 YYNGEE. This CDR3 reads CASSVRELYNEQFF. CDR3 sequence (DNA): TGTGCCAGCAGCGTTCGAGAACTCTACAATGAGCAGTTCTTC. Together with reference TRBV9 and TRBJ2-1, the CDR3 gives the full variable domain: DSGVTQTPKHLITATGQRVTLRCSPRSGDLSVYWYQQSLDQGLQFLIQYYNGEERAKGNILERFSAQQFPDLHSELNLSSLELGDSALYFCASSVRELYNEQFFGPGTRLTVL.

The CDR3, as DNA: TGTGCCAGCAGCCTCCCAGGGGGGCTGACGAACACTGAAGCTTTCTTT. It specifies CASSLPGGLTNTEAFF. This sequence joins TRBV7-9 and TRBJ1-1, with 7 bases lining up with TRBD1. CDR3 length equals 16 residues. V trimming: 5 bases; J trimming: 1 base; junction bases outside the gene matches: 10. Germline values: CDR1 SEHNR, CDR2 FQNEAQ (reference sequence).

The rearrangement joins TRBV5-4 to TRBJ2-7, with D maybe TRBD1 (6 bases). The V and J ends lost 4 bases and 4 bases respectively, with 15 bases between them. The CDR3 is 14 residues long. Germline values: CDR1 SGHNT, CDR2 YYREEE (reference sequence). CDR3 amino acids: CASSRTGTTYEQYF. DNA for the CDR3: TGTGCCAGCAGCCGTACCGGGACAACTTACGAGCAGTACTTC. Full variable domain (missing parts from reference TRBV5-4 and TRBJ2-7): ETGVTQSPTHLIKTRGQQVTLRCSSQSGHNTVSWYQQALGQGPQFIFQYYREEENGRGNFPPRFSGLQFPNYSSELNVNALELDDSALYLCASSRTGTTYEQYFGPGTRLTVT.